The subject of this entry is one T cell receptor (beta chain). The data derive from a study of blood T cell repertoires in COVID-19. Study context: COVID-19 samples collected from the United States, Italy and Spain covered acute and convalescent phases. From T cells, B-cell-depleted T cells, or PBMCs came the material, which was cDNA or gDNA.

Per the original methods: Nucleated cell number was recorded as an estimate derived from reference gene primer amplification. Sequenced by immunoSEQ multiplex PCR; TCRdb stores in-frame clones only, minus some. V, J and clone size derive from that table, while D and trimming were established from the DNA sequence. The sample holds under 200,000 clones; 90% are singletons and the top ten take 0.5% to 0.6%. V lost 0 bases to trimming and J lost 0 bases, with 9 bases between them. Germline V gene lookup returns CDR1 SGHDN and CDR2 FVKESK. This CDR3 is built from 16 residues. The sample taken for sequencing was peripheral blood. This chain joins TRBV14 and TRBJ2-1; D is ambiguous. The origin of this receptor is a man aged 50-59 years with acute or convalescent COVID-19. The DNA for the CDR3 is TGTGCCAGCAGCCAAGAAGCCTGGAGCTCCTACAATGAGCAGTTCTTC. It yields the protein CASSQEAWSSYNEQFF.